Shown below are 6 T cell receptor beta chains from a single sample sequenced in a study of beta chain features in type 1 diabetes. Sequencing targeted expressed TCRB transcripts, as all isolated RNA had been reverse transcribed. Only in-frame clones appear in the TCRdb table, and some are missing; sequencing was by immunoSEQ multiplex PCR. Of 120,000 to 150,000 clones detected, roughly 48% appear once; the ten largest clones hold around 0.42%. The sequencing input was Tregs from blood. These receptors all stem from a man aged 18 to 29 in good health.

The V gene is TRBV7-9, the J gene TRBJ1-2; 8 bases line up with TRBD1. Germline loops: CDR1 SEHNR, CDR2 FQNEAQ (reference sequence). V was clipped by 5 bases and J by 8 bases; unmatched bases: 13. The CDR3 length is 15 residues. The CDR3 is CASSPRWQGADGYTF. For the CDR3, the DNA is TGTGCCAGCAGCCCCCGGTGGCAGGGGGCAGACGGCTACACCTTC.

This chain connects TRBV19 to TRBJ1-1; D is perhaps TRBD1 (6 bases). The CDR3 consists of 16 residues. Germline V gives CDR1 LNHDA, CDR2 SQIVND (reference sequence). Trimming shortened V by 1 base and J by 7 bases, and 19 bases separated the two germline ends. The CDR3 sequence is CASSIALGHPKLEAFF. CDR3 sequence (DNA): TGTGCCAGTAGTATAGCATTGGGACACCCAAAACTTGAAGCTTTCTTT.

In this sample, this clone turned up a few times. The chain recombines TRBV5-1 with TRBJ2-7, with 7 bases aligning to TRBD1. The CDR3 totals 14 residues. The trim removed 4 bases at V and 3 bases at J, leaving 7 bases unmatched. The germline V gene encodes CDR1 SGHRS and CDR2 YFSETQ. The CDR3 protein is CASSLSRDSYEQYF. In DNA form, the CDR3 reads TGCGCCAGCAGCCTGTCCCGGGACAGCTACGAGCAGTACTTC.

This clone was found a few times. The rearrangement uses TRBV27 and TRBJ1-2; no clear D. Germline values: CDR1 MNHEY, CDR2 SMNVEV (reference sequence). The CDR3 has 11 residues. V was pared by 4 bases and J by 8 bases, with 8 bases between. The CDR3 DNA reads TGTGCCAGCAGTTCTTCTCTAGGCTACACCTTC. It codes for CASSSSLGYTF.

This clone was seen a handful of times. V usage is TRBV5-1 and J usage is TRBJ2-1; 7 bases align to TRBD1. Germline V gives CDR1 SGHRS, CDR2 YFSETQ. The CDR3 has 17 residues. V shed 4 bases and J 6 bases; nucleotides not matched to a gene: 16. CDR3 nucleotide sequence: TGCGCCAGCAGCGCACTTAAGACCTCAGGGGGTTTCAATGAGCAGTTCTTC. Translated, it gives CASSALKTSGGFNEQFF.

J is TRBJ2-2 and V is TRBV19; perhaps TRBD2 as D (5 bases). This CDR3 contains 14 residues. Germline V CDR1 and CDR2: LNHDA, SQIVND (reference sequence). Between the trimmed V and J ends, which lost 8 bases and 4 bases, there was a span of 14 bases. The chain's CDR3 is CASSLGGGTGELFF. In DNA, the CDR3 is TGTGCCAGTTCGTTAGGAGGAGGCACCGGGGAGCTGTTTTTT.